This paragraph reports one T cell receptor beta chain. Its antigen is not known. The data originate from a study of cytomegalovirus exposure and HLA in healthy donors. About the study: Approximately 190 million T cells yielded 120 million or so unique TCR beta sequences, as an earlier analysis found. Study-wide points: Later analysis revealed greater clonal expansion in HLA-associated TCR beta chains than in equally common others.

The PCR was carried out with 60 Vbeta primers and 13 Jbeta primers. The data were produced by immunoSEQ multiplex PCR, yet TCRdb's version contains in-frame clones alone and is incomplete. The sample has some 120,000 clones; roughly 75% are singletons. This TCR was sampled from a woman aged 50 to 60 in good health and CMV-seronegative. The specimen sequenced was PBMCs.

Here the CDR3 reads CASRTIQGQGVNNEQFF. CDR3 nucleotide sequence: TGTGCCAGCAGGACCATCCAAGGACAGGGTGTCAACAATGAGCAGTTCTTC. The chain recombines TRBV7-8 with TRBJ2-1, with TRBD1 matching 8 bases. With V trimmed by 6 bases and J by 5 bases, 15 bases remained unmatched. From germline, CDR1 is SGHVS and CDR2 FQNEAQ. This CDR3 has 17 residues.